One T cell receptor beta chain is described in this entry. Its specificity is not known. Within the sample, other DNA sequences also encode this same CDR3. This sample was included in a study of Tregs in tolerant kidney transplant recipients. Whole-study findings and limits: Biological reproducibility was not directly addressed in this study. Changing PCR primers prevented nucleotide comparison between some patients' samples.

The repertoire was sequenced with immunoSEQ multiplex PCR; TCRdb's copy has only in-frame clones and lacks some. The sample includes roughly 66,000 clones, over 85% of them seen just once. V shed 1 base and J shed 5 bases, with 6 bases lying between them. This CDR3 spans 13 amino acids. Germline V gene sequence: CDR1 MGHRA, CDR2 YSYEKL. CD4+CD25+CD127- Tregs, CD4+CD25- non-Tregs, CD4 and CD8 cells were sorted. The genes are TRBV4-1 and TRBJ1-5, with D unresolved. The sample consisted of CD8+ T cells from blood, taken before the transplant. The clonotype originates from a human donor who received a combined kidney and bone marrow transplant. DNA for the CDR3: TGCGCCAGCAGCCAAGTAGAGTATCAGCCCCAGCATTTT. It encodes CASSQVEYQPQHF.